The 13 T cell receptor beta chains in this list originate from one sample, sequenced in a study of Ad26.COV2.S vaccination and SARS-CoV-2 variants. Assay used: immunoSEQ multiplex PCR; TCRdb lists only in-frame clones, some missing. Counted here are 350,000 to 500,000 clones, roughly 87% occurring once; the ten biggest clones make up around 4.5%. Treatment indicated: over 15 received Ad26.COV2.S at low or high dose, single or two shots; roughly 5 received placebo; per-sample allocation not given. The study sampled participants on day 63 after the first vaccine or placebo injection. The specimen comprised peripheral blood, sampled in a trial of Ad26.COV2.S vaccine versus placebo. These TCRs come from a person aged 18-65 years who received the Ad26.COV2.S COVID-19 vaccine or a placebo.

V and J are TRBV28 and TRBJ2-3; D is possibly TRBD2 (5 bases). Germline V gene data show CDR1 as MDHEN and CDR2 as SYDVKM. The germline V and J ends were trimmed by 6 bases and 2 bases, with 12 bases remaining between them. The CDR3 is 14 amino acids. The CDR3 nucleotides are TGTGCCAGCAGGAGGGCCGGAAACACAGATACGCAGTATTTT. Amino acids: CASRRAGNTDTQYF.

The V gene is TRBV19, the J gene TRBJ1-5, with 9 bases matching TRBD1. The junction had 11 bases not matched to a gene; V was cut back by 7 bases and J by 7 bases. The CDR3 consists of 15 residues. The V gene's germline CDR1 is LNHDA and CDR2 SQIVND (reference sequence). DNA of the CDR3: TGTGCCAGTACCCCAACCGGGACAGGGTACCAGCCCCAGCATTTT. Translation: CASTPTGTGYQPQHF.

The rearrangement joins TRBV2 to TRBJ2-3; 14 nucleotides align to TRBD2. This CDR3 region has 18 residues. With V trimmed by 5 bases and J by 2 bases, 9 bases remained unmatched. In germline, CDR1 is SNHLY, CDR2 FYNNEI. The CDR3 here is CASSPRTSGRLPTDTQYF. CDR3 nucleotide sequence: TGTGCCAGCAGTCCGCGGACTAGCGGGAGGCTACCCACAGATACGCAGTATTTT.

The CDR3 DNA sequence: TGTGCCATCAGTGAGTCTGGAGGGGAGACCCAGTACTTC. This translates into CAISESGGETQYF. V gene TRBV10-3 combines with J gene TRBJ2-5; D perhaps matches TRBD2 (6 bases). The CDR3 spans 13 residues. Trimming left V 0 bases short and J 5 bases short, with 7 bases between. Germline V CDR1 and CDR2: ENHRY, SYGVKD.

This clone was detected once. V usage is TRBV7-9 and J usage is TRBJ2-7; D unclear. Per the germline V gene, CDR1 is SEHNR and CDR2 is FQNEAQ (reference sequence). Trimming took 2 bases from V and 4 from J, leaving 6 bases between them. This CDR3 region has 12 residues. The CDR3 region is CASSLHGYEQYF. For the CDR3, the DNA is TGTGCCAGCAGCTTACATGGTTACGAGCAGTACTTC.

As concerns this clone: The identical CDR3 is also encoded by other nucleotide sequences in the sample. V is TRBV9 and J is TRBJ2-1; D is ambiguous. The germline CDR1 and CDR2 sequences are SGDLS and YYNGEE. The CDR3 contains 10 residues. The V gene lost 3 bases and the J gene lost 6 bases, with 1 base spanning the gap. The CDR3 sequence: CASSGNEQFF. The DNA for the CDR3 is TGTGCCAGCAGCGGCAATGAGCAGTTCTTC.

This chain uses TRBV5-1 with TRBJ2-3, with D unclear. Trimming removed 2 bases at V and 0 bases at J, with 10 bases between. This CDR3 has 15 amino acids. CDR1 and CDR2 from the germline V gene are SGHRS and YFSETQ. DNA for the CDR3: TGCGCCAGCAGCTTAGGCGAAGCTAGCACAGATACGCAGTATTTT. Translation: CASSLGEASTDTQYF.

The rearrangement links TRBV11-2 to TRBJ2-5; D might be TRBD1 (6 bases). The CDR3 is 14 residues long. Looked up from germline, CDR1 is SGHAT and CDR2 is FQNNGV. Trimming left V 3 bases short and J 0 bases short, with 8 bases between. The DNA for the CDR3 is TGTGCCAGCAGCTTCGGACAGAACCAAGAGACCCAGTACTTC. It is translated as CASSFGQNQETQYF.

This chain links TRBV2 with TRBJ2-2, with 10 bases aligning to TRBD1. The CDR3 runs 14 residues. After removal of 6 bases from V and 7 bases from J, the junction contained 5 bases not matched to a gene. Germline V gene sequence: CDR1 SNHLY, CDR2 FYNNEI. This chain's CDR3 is CASRDRGRGGELFF. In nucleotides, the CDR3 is TGTGCCAGCAGAGACAGGGGGCGGGGCGGGGAGCTGTTTTTT. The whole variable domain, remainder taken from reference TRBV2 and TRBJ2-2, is EPEVTQTPSHQVTQMGQEVILRCVPISNHLYFYWYRQILGQKVEFLVSFYNNEISEKSEIFDDQFSVERPDGSNFTLKIRSTKLEDSAMYFCASRDRGRGGELFFGEGSRLTVL.

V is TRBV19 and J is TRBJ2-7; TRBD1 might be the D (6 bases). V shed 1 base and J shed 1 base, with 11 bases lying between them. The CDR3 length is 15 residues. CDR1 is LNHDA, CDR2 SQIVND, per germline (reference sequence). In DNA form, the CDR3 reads TGTGCCAGTAGTATAGGAGGGGGTTGGTCCTACGAGCAGTACTTC. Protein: CASSIGGGWSYEQYF.

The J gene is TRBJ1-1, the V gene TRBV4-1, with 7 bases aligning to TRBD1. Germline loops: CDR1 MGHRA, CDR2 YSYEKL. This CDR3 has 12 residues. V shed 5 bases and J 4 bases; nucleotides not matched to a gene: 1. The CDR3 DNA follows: TGCGCCAGCAGCGCAGGGGGCACTGAAGCTTTCTTT. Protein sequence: CASSAGGTEAFF.

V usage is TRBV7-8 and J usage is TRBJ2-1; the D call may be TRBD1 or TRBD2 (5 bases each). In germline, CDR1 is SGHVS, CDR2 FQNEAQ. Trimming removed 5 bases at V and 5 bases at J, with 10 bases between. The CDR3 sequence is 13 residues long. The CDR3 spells CASSPRDHNEQFF. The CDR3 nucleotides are TGTGCCAGCAGCCCCAGGGACCACAATGAGCAGTTCTTC.

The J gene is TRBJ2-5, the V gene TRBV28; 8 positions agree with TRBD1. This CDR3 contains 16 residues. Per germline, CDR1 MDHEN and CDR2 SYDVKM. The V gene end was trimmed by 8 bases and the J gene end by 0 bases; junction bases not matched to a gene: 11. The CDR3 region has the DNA TGTGCCAGCTCAACACGGACAGGGAGTTACCAAGAGACCCAGTACTTC. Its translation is CASSTRTGSYQETQYF.